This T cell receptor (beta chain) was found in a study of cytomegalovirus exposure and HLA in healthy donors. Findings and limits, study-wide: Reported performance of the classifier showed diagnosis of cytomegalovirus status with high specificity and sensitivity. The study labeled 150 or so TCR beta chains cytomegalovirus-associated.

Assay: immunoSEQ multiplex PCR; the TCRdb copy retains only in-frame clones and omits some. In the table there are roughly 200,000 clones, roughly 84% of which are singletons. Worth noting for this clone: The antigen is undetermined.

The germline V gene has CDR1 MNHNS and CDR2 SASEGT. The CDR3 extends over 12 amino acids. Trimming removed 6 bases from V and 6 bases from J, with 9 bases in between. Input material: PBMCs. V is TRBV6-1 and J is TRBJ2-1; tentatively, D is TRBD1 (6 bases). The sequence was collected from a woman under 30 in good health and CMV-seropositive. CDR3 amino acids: CASREDSNEQFF. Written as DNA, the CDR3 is TGTGCCAGCAGGGAGGACAGCAATGAGCAGTTCTTC.